The 4 T cell receptor beta chains listed next were all sequenced from one sample in a study of cytomegalovirus exposure and HLA in healthy donors. Use of 60 Vbeta and 13 Jbeta primers characterized the PCR. Clones were sequenced by immunoSEQ multiplex PCR, and TCRdb holds only the in-frame ones, with some missing. The top ten clones hold roughly 3.8% of a sample with about 150,000 clones, approximately 80% of them seen once. What was sequenced was PBMCs. These receptors were taken from a male donor in good health and CMV-seronegative.

This clone was seen a single time. The chain employs TRBV9 and TRBJ1-1; tentatively, D is TRBD1 (5 bases). Germline lookup yields CDR1 SGDLS and CDR2 YYNGEE. V was trimmed by 4 bases and J by 1 base, leaving 14 bases between them. The CDR3 spans 15 residues. The CDR3 loop is CASSFGTVENTEAFF. The CDR3 DNA reads TGTGCCAGCAGCTTTGGGACTGTAGAGAACACTGAAGCTTTCTTT. Filled out from reference TRBV9 and TRBJ1-1, the complete variable domain reads DSGVTQTPKHLITATGQRVTLRCSPRSGDLSVYWYQQSLDQGLQFLIQYYNGEERAKGNILERFSAQQFPDLHSELNLSSLELGDSALYFCASSFGTVENTEAFFGQGTRLTVV.

V gene TRBV6-1 combines with J gene TRBJ1-2; the D is unclear. This CDR3 comprises 15 residues. Trimming shortened V by 1 base and J by 4 bases, and 13 bases separated the two germline ends. Looked up from germline, CDR1 is MNHNS and CDR2 is SASEGT. CDR3 sequence reads: CASSEVGPEGYGYTF. CDR3 DNA: TGTGCCAGCAGTGAAGTAGGTCCTGAGGGCTATGGCTACACCTTC.

The rearrangement uses TRBV5-4 and TRBJ2-1; TRBD2 is a possible D gene (6 bases). CDR3 size: 16 residues. Looked up from germline, CDR1 is SGHNT and CDR2 is YYREEE (reference sequence). Trimming took off 0 bases at V and 1 base at J, with 11 bases between the two ends. The CDR3 nucleotides are TGTGCCAGCAGCTTGGTGGGAGGCCGTTCCTACAATGAGCAGTTCTTC. The encoded protein is CASSLVGGRSYNEQFF.

The V gene is TRBV28, the J gene TRBJ1-1; D not certain. This CDR3 is 13 amino acids long. Per the germline V gene, CDR1 is MDHEN and CDR2 is SYDVKM. Deletions cut 2 bases from V and 4 bases from J, with 8 bases between. The CDR3 DNA is TGTGCCAGCAGTTTAGGAGGGAGCACTGAAGCTTTCTTT. Translation: CASSLGGSTEAFF. The full variable domain, in which reference TRBV28 and TRBJ1-1 provide the parts outside the CDR3, is DVKVTQSSRYLVKRTGEKVFLECVQDMDHENMFWYRQDPGLGLRLIYFSYDVKMKEKGDIPEGYSVSREKKERFSLILESASTNQTSMYLCASSLGGSTEAFFGQGTRLTVV.